Reported below is one T cell receptor beta chain. Its specificity is not known. Time point meaning: persistent/refractory GD, antithyroid drugs over 5 years with positive TRAb. Extracted PBMC RNA gave rise to the TCR library. Arm-PCR of CDR3 regions and iRepertoire HTBI primers were used to build TCR beta libraries. MiXCR, applied by TCRdb to the multiplex PCR reads, yields one record per CDR3 protein. The table records roughly 400,000 distinct CDR3 sequences, 20% to 25% of them present only once. The CDR3 is 15 residues long. V gave up 6 bases and J gave up 7 bases, with 22 bases separating them. The germline V gene has CDR1 DFQATT and CDR2 SNEGSKA (reference sequence). This entry comes from a study of regulatory T cells in long-lasting Graves disease. Study summary: Positive TSH receptor antibodies alongside over 5 years of antithyroid drugs were what marked Graves' disease as persistent. Study results and limitations: Patients with persistent disease showed a bias toward TRBV28, TRBJ1-2 and TRBJ2-5. Less diverse TCR repertoires were seen in persistent Graves' patients than in newly diagnosed ones. More public clonotypes were shared by persistent patients (around 2,800) than by new patients (approximately 1,000).

The starting material was peripheral blood mononuclear cells (PBMCs), obtained when the disease was refractory, from a patient treated with antithyroid drugs. The TCR comes from a female donor with Graves disease. The genes are TRBV20-1 and TRBJ2-1; a weak D match, TRBD1 (5 bases). The CDR3: CSAPLLGSGWNEQFF. Here the CDR3 DNA reads TGCAGTGCGCCACTTCTGGGATCAGGGTGGAATGAGCAGTTCTTC.